This TCR beta chain was identified during a study of blood T cell repertoires in COVID-19. Study at large: Samples came from the United States, Italy and Spain, spanning acute and convalescent COVID-19. From T cells, B-cell-depleted T cells, or PBMCs came the material, which was cDNA or gDNA.

Generated by immunoSEQ multiplex PCR, the TCRdb table keeps only in-frame clones and is missing some. The sample includes 310,000 or so clones, roughly 92% of them seen just once. Seattle cases were enrolled at active infection and followed longitudinally. Germline lookup yields CDR1 MNHEY and CDR2 SMNVEV (reference sequence). This CDR3 comprises 15 residues. V shed 6 bases and J shed 2 bases, with 17 bases lying between them. The sequencing sample was made of peripheral blood. This TCR was recovered from a woman aged 25 to 39 with COVID-19, enrolled during active disease. The chain combines TRBV27 with TRBJ2-7, with a tentative D call TRBD1 (5 bases). The CDR3 reads CASSNTLGQPYEQYF. CDR3 nucleotides: TGTGCCAGCAGCAACACCCTAGGACAACCCTACGAGCAGTACTTC.